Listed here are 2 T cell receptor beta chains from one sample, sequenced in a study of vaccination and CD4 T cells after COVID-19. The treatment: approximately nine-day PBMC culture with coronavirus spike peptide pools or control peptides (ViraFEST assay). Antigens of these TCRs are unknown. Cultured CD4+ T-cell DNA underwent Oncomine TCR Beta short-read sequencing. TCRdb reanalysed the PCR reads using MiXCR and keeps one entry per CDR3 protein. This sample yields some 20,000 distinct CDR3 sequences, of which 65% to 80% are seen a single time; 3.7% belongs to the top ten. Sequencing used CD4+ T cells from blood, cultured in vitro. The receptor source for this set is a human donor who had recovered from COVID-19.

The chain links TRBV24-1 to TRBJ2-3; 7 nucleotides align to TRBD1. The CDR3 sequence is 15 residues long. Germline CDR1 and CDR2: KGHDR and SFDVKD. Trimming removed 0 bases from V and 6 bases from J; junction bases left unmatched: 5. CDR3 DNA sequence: TGTGCCACCAGTGATTTGGGAAGACAGGGTGATACGCAGTATTTT. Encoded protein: CATSDLGRQGDTQYF.

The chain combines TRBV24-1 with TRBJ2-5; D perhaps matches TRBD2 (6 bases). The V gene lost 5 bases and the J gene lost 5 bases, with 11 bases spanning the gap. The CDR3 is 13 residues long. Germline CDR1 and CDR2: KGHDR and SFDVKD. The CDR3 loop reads CATSGGGRETQYF. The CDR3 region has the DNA TGTGCCACCAGTGGAGGAGGGAGGGAGACCCAGTACTTC.